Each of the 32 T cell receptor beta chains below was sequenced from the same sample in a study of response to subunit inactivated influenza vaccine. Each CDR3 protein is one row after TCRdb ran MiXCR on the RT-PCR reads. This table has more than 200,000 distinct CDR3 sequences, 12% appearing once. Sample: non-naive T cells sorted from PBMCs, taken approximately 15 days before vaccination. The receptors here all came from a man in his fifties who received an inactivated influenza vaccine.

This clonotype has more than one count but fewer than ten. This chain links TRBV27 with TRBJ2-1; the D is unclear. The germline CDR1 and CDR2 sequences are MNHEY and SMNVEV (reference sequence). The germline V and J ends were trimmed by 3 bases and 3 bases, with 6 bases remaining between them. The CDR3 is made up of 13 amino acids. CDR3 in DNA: TGTGCCAGCAGTTTCACCAGCTACAATGAGCAGTTCTTC. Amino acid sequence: CASSFTSYNEQFF.

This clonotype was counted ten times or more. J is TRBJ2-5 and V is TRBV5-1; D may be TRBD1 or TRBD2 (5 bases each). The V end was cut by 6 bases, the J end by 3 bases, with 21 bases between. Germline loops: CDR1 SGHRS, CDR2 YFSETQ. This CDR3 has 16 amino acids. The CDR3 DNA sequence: TGCGCCAGCACCCACAGGCCCGGGACGCAAGAAGAGACCCAGTACTTC. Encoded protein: CASTHRPGTQEETQYF.

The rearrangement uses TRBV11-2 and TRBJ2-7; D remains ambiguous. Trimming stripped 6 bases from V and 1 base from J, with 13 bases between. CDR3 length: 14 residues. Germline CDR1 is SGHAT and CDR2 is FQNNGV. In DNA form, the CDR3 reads TGTGCCAGCAGTCGCGGCACCGAATCCTACGAGCAGTACTTC. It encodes CASSRGTESYEQYF.

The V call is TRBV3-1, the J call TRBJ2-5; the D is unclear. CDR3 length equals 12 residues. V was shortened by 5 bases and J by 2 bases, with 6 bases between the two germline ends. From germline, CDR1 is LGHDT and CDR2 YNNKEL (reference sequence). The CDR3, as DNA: TGTGCCAGCAGCGAATTACAAGAGACCCAGTACTTC. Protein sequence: CASSELQETQYF.

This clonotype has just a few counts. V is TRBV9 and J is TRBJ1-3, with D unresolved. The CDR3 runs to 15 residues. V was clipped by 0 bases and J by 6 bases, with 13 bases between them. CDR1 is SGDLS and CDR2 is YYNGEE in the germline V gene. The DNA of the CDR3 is TGTGCCAGCAGCGTAGCTTTTGGCTCGGTAAACACCATATATTTT. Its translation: CASSVAFGSVNTIYF.

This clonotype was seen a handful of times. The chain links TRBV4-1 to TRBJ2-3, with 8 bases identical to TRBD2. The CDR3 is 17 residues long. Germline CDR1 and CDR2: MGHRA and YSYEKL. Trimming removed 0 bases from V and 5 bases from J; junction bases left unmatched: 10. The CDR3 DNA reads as TGCGCCAGCAGCCAAGATCGGGCCGGGGGGGTGTTAGATACGCAGTATTTT. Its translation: CASSQDRAGGVLDTQYF.

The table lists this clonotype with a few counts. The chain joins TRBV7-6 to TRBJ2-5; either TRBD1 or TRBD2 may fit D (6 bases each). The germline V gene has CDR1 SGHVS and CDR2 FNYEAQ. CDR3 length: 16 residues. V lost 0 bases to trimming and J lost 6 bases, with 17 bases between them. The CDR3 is CASSLASFRGLQTQYF. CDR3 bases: TGTGCCAGCAGCTTAGCCTCGTTCCGGGGGCTGCAGACCCAGTACTTC. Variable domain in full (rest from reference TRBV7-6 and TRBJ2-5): GAGVSQSPRYKVTKRGQDVALRCDPISGHVSLYWYRQALGQGPEFLTYFNYEAQQDKSGLPNDRFSAERPEGSISTLTIQRTEQRDSAMYRCASSLASFRGLQTQYFGPGTRLLVL.

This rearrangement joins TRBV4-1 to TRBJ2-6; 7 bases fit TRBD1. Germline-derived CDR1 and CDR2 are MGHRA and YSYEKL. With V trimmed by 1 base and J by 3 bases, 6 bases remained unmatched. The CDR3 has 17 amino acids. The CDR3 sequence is CASSQVPGGFGANVLTF. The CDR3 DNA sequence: TGCGCCAGCAGCCAAGTACCAGGGGGTTTTGGGGCCAACGTCCTGACTTTC.

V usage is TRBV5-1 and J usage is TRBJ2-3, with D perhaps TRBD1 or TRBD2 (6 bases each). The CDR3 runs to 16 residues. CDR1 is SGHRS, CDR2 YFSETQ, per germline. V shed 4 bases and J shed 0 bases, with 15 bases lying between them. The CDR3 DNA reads TGCGCCAGCAGCGGCGGGACATCCTCTAGCACAGATACGCAGTATTTT. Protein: CASSGGTSSSTDTQYF. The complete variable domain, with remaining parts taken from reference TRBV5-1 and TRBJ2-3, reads KAGVTQTPRYLIKTRGQQVTLSCSPISGHRSVSWYQQTPGQGLQFLFEYFSETQRNKGNFPGRFSGRQFSNSRSEMNVSTLELGDSALYLCASSGGTSSSTDTQYFGPGTRLTVL.

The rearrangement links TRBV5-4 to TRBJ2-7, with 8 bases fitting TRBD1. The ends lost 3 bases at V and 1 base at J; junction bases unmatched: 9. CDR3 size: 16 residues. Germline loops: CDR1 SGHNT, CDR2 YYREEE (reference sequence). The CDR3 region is CASSSPGTGLSYEQYF. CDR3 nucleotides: TGTGCCAGCAGCTCCCCAGGGACAGGATTATCCTACGAGCAGTACTTC.

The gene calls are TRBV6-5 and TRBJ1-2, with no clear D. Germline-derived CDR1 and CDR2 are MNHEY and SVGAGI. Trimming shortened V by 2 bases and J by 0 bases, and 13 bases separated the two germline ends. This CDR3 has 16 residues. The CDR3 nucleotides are TGTGCCAGCAGTTACCATTCAGGTCGAGCTAACTATGGCTACACCTTC. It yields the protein CASSYHSGRANYGYTF.

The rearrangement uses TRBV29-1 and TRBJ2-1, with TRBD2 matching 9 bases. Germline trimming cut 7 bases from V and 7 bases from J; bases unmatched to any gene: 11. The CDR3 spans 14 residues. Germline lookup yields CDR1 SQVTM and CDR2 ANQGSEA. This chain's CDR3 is CSATMLAGVNEQFF. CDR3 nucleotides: TGCAGCGCCACGATGTTAGCGGGAGTAAATGAGCAGTTCTTC.

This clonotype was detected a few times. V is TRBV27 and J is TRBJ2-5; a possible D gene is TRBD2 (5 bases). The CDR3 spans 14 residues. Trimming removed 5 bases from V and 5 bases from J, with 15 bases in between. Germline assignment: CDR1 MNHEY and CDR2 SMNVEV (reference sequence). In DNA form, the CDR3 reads TGTGCCAGCAGTCCGCTTGTGCGAGGGGAGACCCAGTACTTC. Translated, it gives CASSPLVRGETQYF.

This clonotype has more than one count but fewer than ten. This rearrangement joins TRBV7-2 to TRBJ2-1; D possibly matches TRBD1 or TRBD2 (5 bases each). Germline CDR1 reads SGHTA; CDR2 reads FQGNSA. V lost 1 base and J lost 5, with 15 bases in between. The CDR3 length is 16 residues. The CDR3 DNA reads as TGTGCCAGCAGCTTAGTATTTTTCGGGGACGACAATGAGCAGTTCTTC. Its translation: CASSLVFFGDDNEQFF. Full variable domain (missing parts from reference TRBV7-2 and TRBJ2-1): GAGVSQSPSNKVTEKGKDVELRCDPISGHTALYWYRQSLGQGLEFLIYFQGNSAPDKSGLPSDRFSAERTGGSVSTLTIQRTQQEDSAVYLCASSLVFFGDDNEQFFGPGTRLTVL.

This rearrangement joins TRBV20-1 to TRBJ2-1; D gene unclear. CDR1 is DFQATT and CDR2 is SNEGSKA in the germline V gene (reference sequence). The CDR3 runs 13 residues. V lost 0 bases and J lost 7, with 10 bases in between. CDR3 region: CSARDVKQNEQFF. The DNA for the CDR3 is TGCAGTGCTAGAGATGTGAAACAGAATGAGCAGTTCTTC.

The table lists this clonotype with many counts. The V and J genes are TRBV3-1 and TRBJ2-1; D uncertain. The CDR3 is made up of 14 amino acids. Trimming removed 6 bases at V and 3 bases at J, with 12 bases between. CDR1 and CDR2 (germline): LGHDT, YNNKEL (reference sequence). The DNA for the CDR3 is TGTGCCAGCAGTTTCGCCGTCGGCTACAATGAGCAGTTCTTC. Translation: CASSFAVGYNEQFF.

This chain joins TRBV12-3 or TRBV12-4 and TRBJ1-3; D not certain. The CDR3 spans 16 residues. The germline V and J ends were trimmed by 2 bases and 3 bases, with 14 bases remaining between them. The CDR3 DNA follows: TGTGCCAGCAGTTTACCCGGTCCGGAAAATGGAAACACCATATATTTT. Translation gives CASSLPGPENGNTIYF.

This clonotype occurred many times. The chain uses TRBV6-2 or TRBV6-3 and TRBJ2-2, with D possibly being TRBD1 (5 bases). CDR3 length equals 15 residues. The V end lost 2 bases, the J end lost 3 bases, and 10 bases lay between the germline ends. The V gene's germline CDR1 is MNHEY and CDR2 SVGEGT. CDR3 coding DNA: TGTGCCAGCAGTTACCAAGGGGTTGACACCGGGGAGCTGTTTTTT. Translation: CASSYQGVDTGELFF.

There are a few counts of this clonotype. CDR3 loop: CASARTGQGSGNEQFF. CDR3 DNA sequence: TGCGCCAGCGCAAGGACTGGACAGGGGTCCGGCAATGAGCAGTTCTTC. This chain links TRBV5-1 with TRBJ2-1, with 9 bases matching TRBD1. The trim removed 7 bases at V and 6 bases at J, leaving 14 bases unmatched. The CDR3 consists of 16 residues. CDR1 is SGHRS and CDR2 is YFSETQ in the germline V gene.

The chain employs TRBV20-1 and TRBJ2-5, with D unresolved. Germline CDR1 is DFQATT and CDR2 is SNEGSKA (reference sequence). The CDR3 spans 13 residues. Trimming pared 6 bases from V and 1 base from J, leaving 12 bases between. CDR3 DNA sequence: TGCAGTGCCAAAGGTTTCTCCCAAGAGACCCAGTACTTC. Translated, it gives CSAKGFSQETQYF.

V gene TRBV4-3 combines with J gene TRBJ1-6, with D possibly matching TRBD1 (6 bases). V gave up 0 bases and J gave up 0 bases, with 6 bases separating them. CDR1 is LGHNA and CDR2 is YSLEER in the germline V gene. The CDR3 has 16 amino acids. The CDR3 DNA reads TGCGCCAGCAGCCAAGAAGGGGGCTCCTATAATTCACCCCTCCACTTT. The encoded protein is CASSQEGGSYNSPLHF.

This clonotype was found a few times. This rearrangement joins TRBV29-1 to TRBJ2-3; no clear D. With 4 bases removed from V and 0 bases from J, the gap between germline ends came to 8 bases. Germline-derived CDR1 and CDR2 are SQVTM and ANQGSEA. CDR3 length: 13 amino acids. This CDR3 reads CSVAAPSTDTQYF. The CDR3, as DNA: TGCAGCGTTGCTGCCCCAAGCACAGATACGCAGTATTTT.

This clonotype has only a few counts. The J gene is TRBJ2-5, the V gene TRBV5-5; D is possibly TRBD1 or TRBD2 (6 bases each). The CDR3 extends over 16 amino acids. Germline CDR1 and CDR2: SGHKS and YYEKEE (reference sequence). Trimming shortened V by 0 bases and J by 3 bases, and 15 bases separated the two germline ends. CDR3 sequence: CASSLGIGGGKETQYF. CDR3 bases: TGTGCCAGCAGCTTGGGCATAGGGGGAGGAAAAGAGACCCAGTACTTC.

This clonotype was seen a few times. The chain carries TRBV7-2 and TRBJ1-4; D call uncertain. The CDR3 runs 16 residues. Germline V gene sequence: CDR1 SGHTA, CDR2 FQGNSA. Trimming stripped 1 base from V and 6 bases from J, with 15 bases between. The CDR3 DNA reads TGTGCCAGCAGCTTAGGCAACCGGTGGACCGATGAAAAACTGTTTTTT. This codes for CASSLGNRWTDEKLFF.

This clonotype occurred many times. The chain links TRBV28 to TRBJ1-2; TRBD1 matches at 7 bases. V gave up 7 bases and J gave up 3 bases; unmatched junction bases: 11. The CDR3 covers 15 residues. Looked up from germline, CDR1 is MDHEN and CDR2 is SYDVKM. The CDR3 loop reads CASKLRAQGYYGYTF. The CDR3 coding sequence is TGTGCCAGCAAACTACGGGCACAGGGGTACTATGGCTACACCTTC.

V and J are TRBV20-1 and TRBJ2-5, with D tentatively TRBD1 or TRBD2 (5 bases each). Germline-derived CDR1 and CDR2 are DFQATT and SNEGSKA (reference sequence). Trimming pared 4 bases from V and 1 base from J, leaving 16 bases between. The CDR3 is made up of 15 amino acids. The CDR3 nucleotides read TGCAGTGCTATTATCGGGACGGGGATCCAAGAGACCCAGTACTTC. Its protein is CSAIIGTGIQETQYF.

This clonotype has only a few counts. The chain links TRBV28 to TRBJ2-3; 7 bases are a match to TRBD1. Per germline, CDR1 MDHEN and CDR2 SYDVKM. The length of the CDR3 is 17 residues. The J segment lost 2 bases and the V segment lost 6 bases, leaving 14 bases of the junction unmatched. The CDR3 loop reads CASSTQLTGTYTDTQYF. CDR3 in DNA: TGTGCCAGCAGCACTCAACTGACAGGGACCTACACAGATACGCAGTATTTT.

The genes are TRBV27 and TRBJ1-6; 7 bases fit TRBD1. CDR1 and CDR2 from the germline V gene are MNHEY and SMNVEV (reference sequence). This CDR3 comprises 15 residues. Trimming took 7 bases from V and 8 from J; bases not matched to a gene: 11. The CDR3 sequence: CASNTTGYVDSPLHF. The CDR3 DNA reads TGTGCCAGCAACACGACAGGGTACGTCGATTCACCCCTCCACTTT.

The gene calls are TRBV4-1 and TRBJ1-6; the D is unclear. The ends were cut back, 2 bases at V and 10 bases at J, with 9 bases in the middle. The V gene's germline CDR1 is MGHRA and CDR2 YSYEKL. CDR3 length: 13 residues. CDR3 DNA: TGCGCCAGCAGCCAAAGGGCCGAGTCACCCCTCCACTTT. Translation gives CASSQRAESPLHF.

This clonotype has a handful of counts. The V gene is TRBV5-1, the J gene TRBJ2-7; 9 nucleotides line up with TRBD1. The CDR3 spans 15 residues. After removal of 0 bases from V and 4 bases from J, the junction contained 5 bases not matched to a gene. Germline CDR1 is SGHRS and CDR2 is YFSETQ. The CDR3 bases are TGCGCCAGCAGCTTGGCCGGGACAGGGCCATACGAGCAGTACTTC. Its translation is CASSLAGTGPYEQYF.

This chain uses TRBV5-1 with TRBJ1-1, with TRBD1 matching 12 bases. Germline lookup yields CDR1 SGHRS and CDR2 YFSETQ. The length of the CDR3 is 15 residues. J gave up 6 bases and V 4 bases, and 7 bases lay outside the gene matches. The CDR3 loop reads CASSAGTGGGPEAFF. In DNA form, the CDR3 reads TGCGCCAGCAGCGCCGGGACAGGGGGCGGCCCTGAAGCTTTCTTT.

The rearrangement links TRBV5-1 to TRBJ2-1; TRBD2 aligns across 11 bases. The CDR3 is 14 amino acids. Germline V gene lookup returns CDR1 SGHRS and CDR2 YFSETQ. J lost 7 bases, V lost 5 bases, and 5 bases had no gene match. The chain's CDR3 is CASRSTSGSNEQFF. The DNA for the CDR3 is TGCGCCAGCAGGTCAACTAGCGGGAGTAATGAGCAGTTCTTC.